Listed below are T cell receptor beta chains from one sample, sequenced in a study of blood T cell repertoires in COVID-19. Sequenced by immunoSEQ multiplex PCR; TCRdb stores in-frame clones only, minus some. The sample holds roughly 53,000 clones, under 85% seen once. Sample: peripheral blood. These receptors originate from a human donor in a cohort sampled during active COVID-19. CDR3s include the opening cysteine and the closing phenylalanine or tryptophan. A D gene is named only where the DNA matches it firmly. Size values are once, few and many counts, or a class for expanded clones, and some rows have none.

v_gene: TRBV7-3
d_gene: TRBD2
j_gene: TRBJ2-3
abundance: .
len: 16
CDR3aa: CASRPRLAESTDTQYF
CDR3nt: TGTGCCAGCAGACCTCGACTAGCGGAGAGCACAGATACGCAGTATTTT

v_gene: TRBV7-9
d_gene: .
j_gene: TRBJ1-1
abundance: .
len: 15
CDR3aa: CASSSAYRENTEAFF
CDR3nt: TGTGCCAGCAGCTCGGCGTACAGGGAGAACACTGAAGCTTTCTTT

v_gene: TRBV5-1
d_gene: TRBD2
j_gene: TRBJ2-2
abundance: .
len: 14
CDR3aa: CASSYVGGTGELFF
CDR3nt: TGCGCCAGCAGCTACGTGGGAGGGACCGGGGAGCTGTTTTTT

v_gene: TRBV6-6
d_gene: TRBD1
j_gene: TRBJ1-4
abundance: .
len: 15
CDR3aa: CASNRGDSVNEKLFF
CDR3nt: TGTGCCAGCAATCGCGGGGACAGCGTTAATGAAAAACTGTTTTTT

v_gene: TRBV4-2
d_gene: TRBD1
j_gene: TRBJ1-5
abundance: .
len: 18
CDR3aa: CASSQEPTGDQSNQPQHF
CDR3nt: TGTGCCAGCAGCCAAGAACCGACAGGGGATCAGAGCAATCAGCCCCAGCATTTT

v_gene: TRBV5-5
d_gene: .
j_gene: TRBJ2-2
abundance: .
len: 15
CDR3aa: CASSASWTVTGELFF
CDR3nt: TGTGCCAGCAGCGCGTCTTGGACAGTCACCGGGGAGCTGTTTTTT

v_gene: TRBV5-6
d_gene: .
j_gene: TRBJ1-3
abundance: .
len: 15
CDR3aa: CASSQRGSSGNTIYF
CDR3nt: TGTGCCAGCAGCCAGCGTGGTTCTTCTGGAAACACCATATATTTT

v_gene: TRBV30
d_gene: .
j_gene: TRBJ2-7
abundance: few
len: 14
CDR3aa: CAWSVVGARGEQYF
CDR3nt: TGTGCCTGGAGTGTAGTGGGGGCGCGAGGCGAGCAGTACTTC

v_gene: TRBV14
d_gene: .
j_gene: TRBJ2-1
abundance: .
len: 15
CDR3aa: CASSLIMRGYNEQFF
CDR3nt: TGTGCCAGCAGCCTAATAATGCGGGGCTACAATGAGCAGTTCTTC

v_gene: TRBV11-3
d_gene: TRBD1
j_gene: TRBJ2-6
abundance: .
len: 16
CDR3aa: CASSLGTGTGANVLTF
CDR3nt: TGTGCCAGCAGCTTAGGGACAGGGACTGGGGCCAACGTCCTGACTTTC

v_gene: TRBV7-2
d_gene: TRBD2
j_gene: TRBJ2-7
abundance: .
len: 13
CDR3aa: CASRLAGAYEQYF
CDR3nt: TGTGCCAGCCGGCTAGCGGGGGCCTACGAGCAGTACTTC

v_gene: TRBV4-1
d_gene: .
j_gene: TRBJ2-1
abundance: .
len: 17
CDR3aa: CASSQGVQDFSYNEQFF
CDR3nt: TGCGCCAGCAGCCAGGGCGTACAGGATTTCTCCTACAATGAGCAGTTCTTC

v_gene: TRBV28
d_gene: .
j_gene: TRBJ1-5
abundance: .
len: 13
CDR3aa: CATQGDSNQPQHF
CDR3nt: TGTGCCACCCAGGGCGATTCTAATCAGCCCCAGCATTTT

v_gene: TRBV20-1
d_gene: .
j_gene: TRBJ1-3
abundance: .
len: 11
CDR3aa: CSATDRKDLYF
CDR3nt: TGCAGTGCAACTGACAGGAAGGACTTATATTTT

v_gene: TRBV7-2
d_gene: .
j_gene: TRBJ2-4
abundance: .
len: 16
CDR3aa: CASSLVFSGTWGIQYF
CDR3nt: TGTGCCAGCAGCTTAGTGTTTAGCGGCACCTGGGGCATTCAGTACTTC

v_gene: TRBV18
d_gene: .
j_gene: TRBJ1-2
abundance: .
len: 12
CDR3aa: CASSPIQGGYTF
CDR3nt: TGTGCCAGCTCACCAATTCAGGGGGGCTACACCTTC

v_gene: TRBV28
d_gene: .
j_gene: TRBJ2-5
abundance: .
len: 13
CDR3aa: CASSFAGEETQYF
CDR3nt: TGTGCCAGCAGTTTCGCGGGTGAAGAGACCCAGTACTTC

v_gene: TRBV7-8
d_gene: TRBD2
j_gene: TRBJ2-2
abundance: .
len: 16
CDR3aa: CASSLGTSGISGELFF
CDR3nt: TGTGCCAGCAGCTTGGGGACTAGCGGGATATCCGGGGAGCTGTTTTTT

v_gene: TRBV7-9
d_gene: .
j_gene: TRBJ2-7
abundance: .
len: 13
CDR3aa: CASSPISGDEQYF
CDR3nt: TGTGCCAGCAGCCCCATCTCAGGGGACGAGCAGTACTTC

v_gene: TRBV5-1
d_gene: .
j_gene: TRBJ1-6
abundance: .
len: 15
CDR3aa: CASSVSTGDNSPLHF
CDR3nt: TGCGCCAGCAGCGTGAGTACAGGAGATAATTCACCCCTCCACTTT

v_gene: TRBV3-1/TRBV3-2
d_gene: .
j_gene: TRBJ1-1
abundance: .
len: 12
CDR3aa: CASSQGTPEAFF
CDR3nt: TGTGCCAGCAGCCAAGGGACACCGGAAGCTTTCTTT

v_gene: TRBV19
d_gene: .
j_gene: TRBJ1-5
abundance: few
len: 17
CDR3aa: CASSIPPPGQKYQPQHF
CDR3nt: TGTGCCAGTAGTATCCCCCCCCCAGGACAGAAGTATCAGCCCCAGCATTTT

v_gene: TRBV11-2
d_gene: .
j_gene: TRBJ2-5
abundance: .
len: 13
CDR3aa: CASSSGSRETQYF
CDR3nt: TGTGCCAGCAGCTCAGGCAGCCGGGAGACCCAGTACTTC

v_gene: TRBV5-1
d_gene: .
j_gene: TRBJ2-7
abundance: few
len: 10
CDR3aa: CASSSLEQYF
CDR3nt: TGCGCCAGCAGTTCCCTCGAGCAGTACTTC

v_gene: TRBV27
d_gene: .
j_gene: TRBJ1-6
abundance: .
len: 16
CDR3aa: CASSLLWRQGNSPLHF
CDR3nt: TGTGCCAGCAGTTTACTCTGGCGGCAGGGGAATTCACCCCTCCACTTT

v_gene: TRBV9
d_gene: TRBD1
j_gene: TRBJ2-3
abundance: .
len: 15
CDR3aa: CASSVDRVHTDTQYF
CDR3nt: TGTGCCAGCAGCGTCGACAGGGTACACACAGATACGCAGTATTTT

v_gene: TRBV28
d_gene: TRBD1
j_gene: TRBJ2-2
abundance: .
len: 15
CDR3aa: CASSRTGDYTGELFF
CDR3nt: TGTGCCAGCAGCCGGACAGGGGACTACACCGGGGAGCTGTTTTTT

v_gene: TRBV6-6
d_gene: TRBD2
j_gene: TRBJ2-7
abundance: .
len: 16
CDR3aa: CASSYQLAGGPYEQYF
CDR3nt: TGTGCCAGCAGTTACCAGCTAGCGGGGGGGCCGTACGAGCAGTACTTC

v_gene: TRBV6-5
d_gene: TRBD1
j_gene: TRBJ1-5
abundance: .
len: 14
CDR3aa: CATRHGQGNQLQHF
CDR3nt: TGTGCCACCCGCCACGGACAGGGCAATCAGCTCCAGCATTTT

v_gene: TRBV6-5
d_gene: TRBD1
j_gene: TRBJ1-3
abundance: .
len: 16
CDR3aa: CASSSKLTGGGNTIYF
CDR3nt: TGTGCCAGCAGTTCCAAACTAACAGGGGGAGGAAACACCATATATTTT

v_gene: TRBV14
d_gene: .
j_gene: TRBJ1-2
abundance: .
len: 14
CDR3aa: CASSQASGLGGYTF
CDR3nt: TGTGCCAGCAGCCAAGCGTCAGGGTTGGGCGGCTACACCTTC

v_gene: TRBV20-1
d_gene: TRBD2
j_gene: TRBJ2-7
abundance: .
len: 14
CDR3aa: CSASLGLAVNEQYF
CDR3nt: TGCAGTGCTAGTCTGGGACTAGCGGTTAACGAGCAGTACTTC

v_gene: TRBV3-1/TRBV3-2
d_gene: .
j_gene: TRBJ1-5
abundance: .
len: 13
CDR3aa: CASSQDGNQPQHF
CDR3nt: TGTGCCAGCAGCCAAGACGGCAATCAGCCCCAGCATTTT

v_gene: TRBV10-2
d_gene: .
j_gene: TRBJ1-2
abundance: .
len: 17
CDR3aa: CASSESFPGSPNYGYTF
CDR3nt: TGCGCCAGCAGTGAGTCTTTTCCAGGGTCTCCTAACTATGGCTACACCTTC

v_gene: TRBV5-1
d_gene: TRBD1
j_gene: TRBJ1-6
abundance: .
len: 16
CDR3aa: CASSQAGQGGNSPLHF
CDR3nt: TGCGCCAGCAGCCAGGCCGGACAGGGAGGCAATTCACCCCTCCACTTT

v_gene: TRBV28
d_gene: .
j_gene: TRBJ2-6
abundance: .
len: 15
CDR3aa: CASRPTGSGANVLTF
CDR3nt: TGTGCCAGCAGGCCCACAGGGTCTGGGGCCAACGTCCTGACTTTC

v_gene: TRBV19
d_gene: TRBD1
j_gene: TRBJ1-1
abundance: .
len: 13
CDR3aa: CASTRGLNTEAFF
CDR3nt: TGTGCCAGTACGAGGGGGCTTAATACTGAAGCTTTCTTT

v_gene: TRBV7-2
d_gene: TRBD1
j_gene: TRBJ1-2
abundance: .
len: 16
CDR3aa: CASSLSRATGGSGYTF
CDR3nt: TGTGCCAGCAGCTTAAGCCGCGCGACAGGGGGCTCTGGCTACACCTTC

v_gene: TRBV7-9
d_gene: .
j_gene: TRBJ1-5
abundance: .
len: 14
CDR3aa: CASSSGQGNQPQHF
CDR3nt: TGTGCCAGCAGCTCAGGGCAGGGCAATCAGCCCCAGCATTTT

v_gene: TRBV4-1
d_gene: .
j_gene: TRBJ2-1
abundance: few
len: 13
CDR3aa: CASSQDYPAEQFF
CDR3nt: TGCGCCAGCAGCCAGGACTACCCAGCAGAGCAGTTCTTC

v_gene: TRBV13
d_gene: TRBD1
j_gene: TRBJ2-7
abundance: few
len: 15
CDR3aa: CASGRIDRGPYEQYF
CDR3nt: TGTGCCAGCGGAAGGATTGACAGGGGGCCCTACGAGCAGTACTTC

v_gene: TRBV7-3
d_gene: TRBD2
j_gene: TRBJ2-2
abundance: few
len: 16
CDR3aa: CASSLLASGISGELFF
CDR3nt: TGTGCCAGCAGCTTACTGGCTAGCGGGATCAGCGGGGAGCTGTTTTTT

v_gene: TRBV24-1
d_gene: .
j_gene: TRBJ2-7
abundance: .
len: 12
CDR3aa: CARQGTSYEQYF
CDR3nt: TGTGCCAGGCAGGGAACCTCCTACGAGCAGTACTTC

v_gene: TRBV6-2/TRBV6-3
d_gene: .
j_gene: TRBJ1-5
abundance: once
len: 14
CDR3aa: CASSSRGPDQPQHF
CDR3nt: TGTGCCAGCAGTTCTAGGGGTCCGGATCAGCCCCAGCATTTT

v_gene: TRBV5-1
d_gene: TRBD2
j_gene: TRBJ2-5
abundance: .
len: 17
CDR3aa: CASSQGTSGRPAETQYF
CDR3nt: TGCGCCAGCAGCCAAGGGACTAGCGGGAGACCCGCGGAGACCCAGTACTTC

v_gene: TRBV7-9
d_gene: .
j_gene: TRBJ2-1
abundance: .
len: 14
CDR3aa: CASSLAQLYNEQFF
CDR3nt: TGTGCCAGCAGCTTAGCACAGCTCTACAATGAGCAGTTCTTC

v_gene: TRBV2
d_gene: TRBD1
j_gene: TRBJ1-2
abundance: once
len: 13
CDR3aa: CASREGQGGGYTF
CDR3nt: TGTGCCAGCAGGGAGGGACAGGGAGGTGGCTACACCTTC

v_gene: TRBV10-3
d_gene: TRBD1
j_gene: TRBJ1-5
abundance: .
len: 17
CDR3aa: CAISESGTGFSNQPQHF
CDR3nt: TGTGCCATCAGTGAGTCCGGGACAGGGTTTAGCAATCAGCCCCAGCATTTT

v_gene: TRBV5-1
d_gene: TRBD1
j_gene: TRBJ1-2
abundance: .
len: 15
CDR3aa: CASSAGQGGLGGYTF
CDR3nt: TGCGCCAGCAGCGCAGGACAGGGAGGGTTAGGTGGCTACACCTTC

v_gene: TRBV7-9
d_gene: .
j_gene: TRBJ2-7
abundance: .
len: 15
CDR3aa: CASSLKQGNLYEQYF
CDR3nt: TGTGCCAGCAGCCTTAAACAGGGTAATCTATACGAGCAGTACTTC

v_gene: TRBV19
d_gene: TRBD1
j_gene: TRBJ2-3
abundance: .
len: 14
CDR3aa: CASSPYRGPDTQYF
CDR3nt: TGTGCCAGTAGTCCATACAGGGGGCCAGATACGCAGTATTTT

v_gene: TRBV7-3
d_gene: .
j_gene: TRBJ2-1
abundance: .
len: 13
CDR3aa: CASSPGQYNEQFF
CDR3nt: TGTGCCAGCAGCCCAGGACAGTACAATGAGCAGTTCTTC

v_gene: TRBV19
d_gene: TRBD1
j_gene: TRBJ1-5
abundance: .
len: 12
CDR3aa: CATAGQGGPQHF
CDR3nt: TGTGCCACCGCAGGACAGGGGGGGCCCCAGCATTTT

v_gene: TRBV5-5
d_gene: .
j_gene: TRBJ2-2
abundance: .
len: 15
CDR3aa: CASSLVRVETGELFF
CDR3nt: TGTGCCAGCAGCTTGGTCAGGGTTGAGACCGGGGAGCTGTTTTTT

v_gene: TRBV7-2
d_gene: TRBD1
j_gene: TRBJ2-1
abundance: .
len: 15
CDR3aa: CASSTGQPAGNEQFF
CDR3nt: TGTGCCAGCAGCACGGGACAGCCCGCTGGCAATGAGCAGTTCTTC

v_gene: TRBV7-8
d_gene: TRBD1
j_gene: TRBJ1-3
abundance: .
len: 15
CDR3aa: CASSLQGAVGNTIYF
CDR3nt: TGTGCCAGCAGCTTACAGGGGGCAGTTGGAAACACCATATATTTT

v_gene: TRBV29-1
d_gene: .
j_gene: TRBJ2-3
abundance: .
len: 12
CDR3aa: CSVGSGIDTQYF
CDR3nt: TGCAGCGTTGGATCAGGAATAGATACGCAGTATTTT

v_gene: TRBV28
d_gene: TRBD1
j_gene: TRBJ1-5
abundance: .
len: 16
CDR3aa: CASSDRGLLSSQPQHF
CDR3nt: TGTGCCAGCAGTGACAGGGGTTTATTAAGTAGTCAGCCCCAGCATTTT

v_gene: TRBV6-5
d_gene: .
j_gene: TRBJ1-6
abundance: once
len: 14
CDR3aa: CASSPQGPPSPLHF
CDR3nt: TGTGCCAGCAGTCCACAGGGACCGCCCTCACCCCTCCACTTT